One sample yielded the 13 T cell receptor beta chains listed below, sequenced in a study of T cell clones after liver transplantation. Repertoires were generated with immunoSEQ multiplex PCR, while TCRdb's copy carries only in-frame clones and drops some. The table has 65,000 to 80,000 clones, 75% to 90% seen once. Here the sequenced sample was CD4+ T cells from blood, taken at the 22-month timepoint. The source of these receptors is a human patient who received a liver transplant. The graft donor may be the source of some T cells.

The count of this clone is one. The J gene is TRBJ2-2, the V gene TRBV28; D is unclear. The germline V gene has CDR1 MDHEN and CDR2 SYDVKM. The V end was cut by 3 bases, the J end by 0 bases, with 8 bases between. CDR3 length: 15 amino acids. The CDR3 DNA follows: TGTGCCAGCAGTTTGCGGATTGCGAACACCGGGGAGCTGTTTTTT. The encoded protein is CASSLRIANTGELFF.

The rearrangement links TRBV7-2 to TRBJ2-7, with 11 bases aligning to TRBD1. The germline V gene encodes CDR1 SGHTA and CDR2 FQGNSA. The CDR3 consists of 15 residues. With V trimmed by 4 bases and J by 6 bases, 8 bases remained unmatched. Here the CDR3 DNA reads TGTGCCAGCAGCTCCCCGGGACAGGGGGTGTTCGAGCAGTACTTC. Residues: CASSSPGQGVFEQYF.

This clone has just a few counts. The chain recombines TRBV9 with TRBJ2-2; TRBD2 might be the D (6 bases). Trimming stripped 2 bases from V and 5 bases from J, with 7 bases between. The CDR3 covers 13 residues. Germline CDR1 is SGDLS and CDR2 is YYNGEE. CDR3 bases: TGTGCCAGCAGCGTGGGACTTACCGGGGAGCTGTTTTTT. This sequence encodes CASSVGLTGELFF.

The genes are TRBV6-6 and TRBJ1-5; 8 positions agree with TRBD1. The ends lost 2 bases at V and 0 bases at J; junction bases unmatched: 3. Germline CDR1 MNHNY, CDR2 SVGAGI (reference sequence). CDR3 length: 16 amino acids. CDR3 DNA sequence: TGTGCCAGCAGTTACAGACAGGGGCTTAGCAATCAGCCCCAGCATTTT. This translates into CASSYRQGLSNQPQHF.

The V gene is TRBV10-3, the J gene TRBJ2-5; D possibly uses TRBD1 or TRBD2 (5 bases each). Trimming left V 6 bases short and J 3 bases short, with 14 bases between. This CDR3 is built from 14 residues. Germline CDR1 and CDR2: ENHRY and SYGVKD. DNA of the CDR3: TGTGCCATCAGGAAGGAGTTGGGGGAAGAGACCCAGTACTTC. This codes for CAIRKELGEETQYF.

This chain uses TRBV7-3 with TRBJ2-3; D is unresolved. The ends were cut back, 5 bases at V and 2 bases at J, with 8 bases in the middle. The CDR3 has 13 amino acids. Germline values: CDR1 SGHTA, CDR2 FQGTGA. The CDR3 DNA is TGTGCCAGCAGCACAGAACCCACAGATACGCAGTATTTT. It codes for CASSTEPTDTQYF.

The sample holds one count of this clone. The V and J genes are TRBV28 and TRBJ1-2, with D possibly TRBD1 on 6 matching bases. Germline lookup yields CDR1 MDHEN and CDR2 SYDVKM. V lost 5 bases, J lost 4 bases, and 11 bases lay in between. This CDR3 is built from 13 residues. For the CDR3, the DNA is TGTGCCAGCAGTACGACAGGAGGCTATGGCTACACCTTC. It specifies CASSTTGGYGYTF.

The gene calls are TRBV6-5 and TRBJ1-2; D call uncertain. CDR3 length equals 13 residues. Trimming removed 10 bases from V and 4 bases from J, with 16 bases in between. Germline values: CDR1 MNHEY, CDR2 SVGAGI. The CDR3 is CATTVLLGYGYTF. The CDR3 DNA follows: TGTGCCACCACAGTCCTCTTAGGCTATGGCTACACCTTC.

This clone was seen more than once but under ten times. The J gene is TRBJ2-7, the V gene TRBV7-2; TRBD2 aligns across 8 bases. The CDR3 runs 16 residues. Per germline, CDR1 SGHTA and CDR2 FQGNSA. The ends lost 5 bases at V and 2 bases at J; junction bases unmatched: 11. Here the CDR3 reads CASSQLLAGTPYEQYF. CDR3 nucleotide sequence: TGTGCCAGCAGCCAACTCCTAGCGGGTACACCCTACGAGCAGTACTTC.

This chain uses TRBV6-1 with TRBJ2-7; 11 bases match TRBD2. The CDR3 loop spans 14 amino acids. Germline values: CDR1 MNHNS, CDR2 SASEGT. Unmatched junction bases numbered 5, after V lost 4 bases and J lost 6 bases. The CDR3 sequence is CASSGSGGVSEQYF. The CDR3, as DNA: TGTGCCAGCAGTGGTAGCGGGGGGGTTAGCGAGCAGTACTTC.

The V gene is TRBV7-2, the J gene TRBJ1-4, with D possibly being TRBD1 (6 bases). This CDR3 has 17 amino acids. The ends were cut back, 5 bases at V and 6 bases at J, with 22 bases in the middle. Germline V lookup: CDR1 SGHTA, CDR2 FQGNSA. This CDR3 is CASSPGGGRARDEKLFF. For the CDR3, the DNA is TGTGCCAGCAGCCCGGGGGGGGGCCGGGCTCGGGATGAAAAACTGTTTTTT.

CDR3 DNA sequence: TGTGCCAGTGGCCAGCGGGAGCAGTTCTTC. Translated: CASGQREQFF. This chain joins TRBV19 and TRBJ2-1; D might be TRBD2 (5 bases). There are 10 residues in the CDR3. The germline V gene has CDR1 LNHDA and CDR2 SQIVND (reference sequence). The ends were cut back, 8 bases at V and 10 bases at J, with 9 bases in the middle.

The chain combines TRBV15 with TRBJ1-4, with TRBD1 matching over 8 bases. Germline CDR1 is LNHNV and CDR2 is YYDKDF (reference sequence). The CDR3 is 15 residues long. V lost 5 bases, J lost 7 bases, and 9 bases stayed unmatched. The CDR3 region is CATSRPTGGSEKLFF. Here the CDR3 DNA reads TGTGCCACCAGCCGTCCTACAGGGGGAAGTGAAAAACTGTTTTTT. Full variable domain (missing parts from reference TRBV15 and TRBJ1-4): DAMVIQNPRYQVTQFGKPVTLSCSQTLNHNVMYWYQQKSSQAPKLLFHYYDKDFNNEADTPDNFQSRRPNTSFCFLDIRSPGLGDTAMYLCATSRPTGGSEKLFFGSGTQLSVL.